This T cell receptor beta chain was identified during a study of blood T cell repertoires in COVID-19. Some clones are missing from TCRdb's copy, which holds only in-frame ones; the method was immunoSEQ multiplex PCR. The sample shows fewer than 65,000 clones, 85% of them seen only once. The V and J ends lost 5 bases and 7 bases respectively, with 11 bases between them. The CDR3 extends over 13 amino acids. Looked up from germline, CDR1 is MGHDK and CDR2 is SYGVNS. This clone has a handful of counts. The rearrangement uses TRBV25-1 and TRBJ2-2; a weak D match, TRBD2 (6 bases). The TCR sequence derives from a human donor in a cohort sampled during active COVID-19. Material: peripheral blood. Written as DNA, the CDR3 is TGTGCCAGCAGTAAGCAGGACTACGGGGAGCTGTTTTTT. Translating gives CASSKQDYGELFF.